This T cell receptor (beta chain) was retrieved from a study of T-cell memory formation after mild COVID-19 (dated by TCRdb to the early 2020s). Regarding the research as a whole: TCR sequence clusters from the two donors were found to be largely donor specific. T-cell clones expanding and contracting after mild COVID-19 in two donors were tracked by longitudinal TCRalpha and TCRbeta repertoire sequencing. Two young, previously healthy adult volunteers, one female and one male, were included in the cohort. General study outcomes and caveats: The second-wave clones that peaked on day 37 were not confirmed to be SARS-CoV-2 specific. Contracting CD4+ clones were found mainly in CM and EM memory subsets, while CD8+ clones were enriched in EMRA. Some responding clones were found in pre-infection memory, which suggests that pre-existing cross-reactive memory T cells took part in the SARS-CoV-2 response. Clones that contracted from day 15 to 85 showed balanced CD4/CD8 phenotypes, whereas a second wave of clones that expanded from day 15 to 37 leaned towards CD4+. Only a couple of mild cases were covered in the study, and larger cohorts including severe cases with pre-infection samples were considered necessary.

Reading from cysteine to phenylalanine, the CDR3 counts 19 amino acids. The DNA shown is the 57-base CDR3, in frame from base 1. PBMCs were isolated by Ficoll-Paque density gradient centrifugation. Instrument used: Illumina NovaSeq 6000. TCRalpha and TCRbeta cDNA libraries were built by 5'RACE with constant-segment primers, adding sample barcodes and unique molecular identifiers. Trizol reagent was used to extract RNA from every sample. Amplification of the libraries took two PCR steps, and the second step added a second sample barcode plus Illumina TruSeq adapters. Sequencing of the libraries was done on an Illumina NovaSeq, producing 2 x 150 bp paired-end reads. In the original analysis: The reads were demultiplexed and collapsed into UMI-guided consensus sequences using migec v1.2.7. With mixcr v2.1.11, UMI consensuses were aligned to TRA and TRB V and J templates and assembled into clonotypes. A clonotype was counted as expanded or contracted only when both edgeR and NoisET called the clonotype significant, with the noise models trained on biological replicates. For edgeR calls, the thresholds were a false discovery rate-adjusted p below 0.01 and a log2 fold-change of 1. As an exploratory analysis of dynamics, max-normalized trajectories of the 1000 most abundant clonotypes were examined by PCA with hierarchical clustering. Separately sequenced CD4+ and CD8+ repertoires were used to assign the CD4 or CD8 phenotype of responding clones. TCRdb passed the public sequencing reads through fastp at Q25 and MiXCR, retaining productive beta sequences. Each entry merges the rows of one CDR3 protein and shows their most common DNA and genes. The V and J calls here are based on TCRdb, not the publication. The sample profile shows approximately 150,000 distinct CDR3 sequences; about an eighth of them were found once. More than 3% of the sample lies in the top ten.

About this clonotype: Its antigen target is currently unknown. Per-base qualities were not stored, and no clone one base away is much larger.

The source of this sequence is a man aged 18 to 29 who had mild COVID-19 (a few samples of this study predate the infection). The sample titles of this study are shuffled in the database, so cell type and time point are left out; the donor was told from shared clones. Material for sequencing was PBMCs or a T cell subset sorted from them (not recorded which). Recombination linked TRBV21-1 to TRBJ2-3; the listed D gene, TRBD1, was not tested against the DNA. TRBV21-1 is reported as a pseudogene. The CDR3: CASSKAPYPGCRVTDTQYF. The nucleotides read TGTGCCAGCAGCAAAGCGCCCTACCCGGGTTGCCGGGTAACAGATACGCAGTATTTT.